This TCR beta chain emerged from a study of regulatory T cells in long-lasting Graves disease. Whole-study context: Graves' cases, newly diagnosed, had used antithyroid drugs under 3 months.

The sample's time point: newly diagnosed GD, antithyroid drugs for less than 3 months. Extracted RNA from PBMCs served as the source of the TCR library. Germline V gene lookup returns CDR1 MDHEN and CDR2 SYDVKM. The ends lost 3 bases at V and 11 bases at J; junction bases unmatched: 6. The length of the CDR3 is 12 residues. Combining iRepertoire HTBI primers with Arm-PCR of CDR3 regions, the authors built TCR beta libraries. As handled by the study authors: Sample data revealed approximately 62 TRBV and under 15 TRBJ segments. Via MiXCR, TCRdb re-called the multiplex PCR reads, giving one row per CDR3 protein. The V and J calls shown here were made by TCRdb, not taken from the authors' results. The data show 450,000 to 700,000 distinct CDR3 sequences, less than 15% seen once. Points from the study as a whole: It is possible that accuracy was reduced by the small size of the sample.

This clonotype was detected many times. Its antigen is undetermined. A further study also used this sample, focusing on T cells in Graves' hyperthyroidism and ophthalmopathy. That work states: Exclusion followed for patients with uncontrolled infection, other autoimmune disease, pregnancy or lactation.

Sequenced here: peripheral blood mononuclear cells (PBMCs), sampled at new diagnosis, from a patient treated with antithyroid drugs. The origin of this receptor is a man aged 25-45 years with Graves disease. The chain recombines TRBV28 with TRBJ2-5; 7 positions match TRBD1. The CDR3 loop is CASSLGRDSQYF. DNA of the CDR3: TGTGCCAGCAGTTTGGGCCGGGACAGTCAGTACTTC.